Here is one T cell receptor (beta chain) with its context. In this sample, this clone turned up once. Its antigen is still unknown. No base qualities exist here, and no much larger clone lies one base off it. From the cysteine up to the phenylalanine, the CDR3 has a length of 16 residues. This entry keeps only the CDR3 DNA: 48 bases, framed from base 1. The germline V gene supplies CDR1 SGDLS and CDR2 YYNGEE. Trimming removed 4 bases from V and 1 base from J, leaving 17 bases between the germline ends. For roughly 5 healthy donors, CD8+ T cells were sorted from blood, dermis and epidermis, and the TCR beta CDR3 regions of these cells were analysed. Both blood and skin samples were provided by each TCR-sequenced donor, and all TCR-sequenced donors were healthy individuals. Sorting was used to isolate CD8+ T cell populations ahead of TCR beta sequencing. Skin was separated into dermal and epidermal compartments before T cells were analysed.

This specimen comes from a study of CD49a tissue-resident CD8 T cells in human skin (dated by TCRdb to about 2017). In the study overall: Tissue-resident memory CD8+ T cell subsets in human skin, defined by CD49a, CD69 and CD103 expression, were examined in the study.

Libraries were constructed by the immunoSEQ multiplex PCR assay. For the original study's pipeline: How frequently each TCR V beta family was used was compared between the sorted CD8+ T cell populations from blood, dermis and epidermis. The table comes from immuneACCESS by way of TCRdb, which keeps in-frame sequences with V and J called. Part of the clones is missing from these tables; in studies checked, under half for an unresolved V gene and the rest for unknown reasons. V and J calls and clone size are copied from that table; D and trimming were computed from the DNA. Here the sample has approximately 450 clones; 50% to 70% occur a single time. Roughly 23% of the sample goes to the ten largest clones.

This receptor was obtained from a human donor in good health. The sequence links TRBV9 to TRBJ1-1; TRBD1 might be the D gene, on 6 matching bases. Sequencing was carried out using CD103- CD8+ T cells sorted from skin dermis. The nucleotide sequence reads TGTGCCAGCAGCTCTACTAGGGGGGGGCCGAACACTGAAGCTTTCTTT. This encodes CASSSTRGGPNTEAFF.